Each of the 26 T cell receptor beta chains below was sequenced from the same sample in a study of CD4 T cells in relation to SARS-CoV-2 and coronaviruses (dated by TCRdb to about 2021). CD4+ T cells from unexposed donors were collected before the COVID-19 pandemic (2011-2018). The EasySep CD4+ T cell isolation kit was used to isolate CD4+ T cells once the cultures had run for under 11 days. These receptors' targets are unknown. The library was obtained by the immunoSEQ multiplex PCR assay. What TCRdb holds here is the immuneACCESS table cut down to in-frame rearrangements. Part of the clones is not present; checked against another copy, under half of the missing clones reflect an unresolved V gene, and the others are unexplained. Recorded for this sample are about 24,000 clones; under 80% of them occurred a single time. Over 10% of the sample is in the top ten clones. Material for sequencing was CD4+ T cells from PBMCs, cultured in vitro. All receptors come from a human donor in good health.

The chain links TRBV10-3 to TRBJ1-2; 9 bases fit TRBD1. CDR1 is ENHRY and CDR2 is SYGVKD in the germline V gene. The CDR3 length is 14 residues. V lost 4 bases and J lost 4; bases outside the gene matches: 4. This CDR3 reads CAISGTGEVYGYTF. The CDR3 coding sequence is TGTGCCATCAGTGGGACAGGGGAGGTCTATGGCTACACCTTC.

The V and J genes are TRBV19 and TRBJ2-7; 13 bases match TRBD2. The CDR3 sequence is 20 residues long. J lost 2 bases, V lost 6 bases, and 19 bases had no gene match. The germline V gene encodes CDR1 LNHDA and CDR2 SQIVND (reference sequence). The CDR3 protein is CASSYKQLGLAGVGTYEQYF. CDR3 DNA sequence: TGTGCCAGTAGCTATAAACAATTAGGACTAGCGGGAGTTGGAACCTACGAGCAGTACTTC.

V and J are TRBV29-1 and TRBJ1-4; 8 bases line up with TRBD1. This CDR3 spans 12 amino acids. The J segment lost 5 bases and the V segment lost 6 bases, leaving 2 bases of the junction unmatched. Germline CDR1 reads SQVTM; CDR2 reads ANQGSEA. The CDR3 sequence: CSVRTGNEKLFF. The CDR3 region has the DNA TGCAGCGTCAGGACAGGGAATGAAAAACTGTTTTTT.

The V call is TRBV3-1 (or the pseudogene TRBV3-2), the J call TRBJ2-7; the D call may be TRBD1 or TRBD2 (5 bases each). CDR3 length equals 16 residues. Germline assignment: CDR1 LGHDT and CDR2 YNNKEL (reference sequence). V lost 3 bases to trimming and J lost 6 bases, with 21 bases between them. This chain's CDR3 is CASSQGVAEGSSEQYF. CDR3 coding DNA: TGTGCCAGCAGCCAGGGGGTCGCCGAGGGCAGCTCCGAGCAGTACTTC.

This chain joins TRBV27 and TRBJ2-7, with 7 bases fitting TRBD1. The length of the CDR3 is 16 residues. Germline V gene data show CDR1 as MNHEY and CDR2 as SMNVEV (reference sequence). Germline trimming cut 5 bases from V and 4 bases from J; bases unmatched to any gene: 14. The chain's CDR3 is CASSRKGQPSFYEQYF. In DNA, the CDR3 is TGTGCCAGCAGTCGCAAGGGACAGCCCTCCTTTTACGAGCAGTACTTC.

The V call is TRBV14, the J call TRBJ1-1; TRBD1 aligns across 7 bases. V lost 5 bases to trimming and J lost 7 bases; unmatched junction nucleotides: 10. The CDR3 has 14 residues. Germline V gives CDR1 SGHDN, CDR2 FVKESK. The CDR3 loop reads CASSTRTGGHEAFF. CDR3 DNA: TGTGCCAGCAGCACCCGGACAGGAGGTCATGAAGCTTTCTTT. Variable domain in full (rest from reference TRBV14 and TRBJ1-1): EAGVTQFPSHSVIEKGQTVTLRCDPISGHDNLYWYRRVMGKEIKFLLHFVKESKQDESGMPNNRFLAERTGGTYSTLKVQPAELEDSGVYFCASSTRTGGHEAFFGQGTRLTVV.

This clone has just a few counts. CDR3 nucleotides: TGTGCCTGGGCCCCACACAGGGGGCAGGGTGGCTACACCTTC. This translates into CAWAPHRGQGGYTF. The V call is TRBV30, the J call TRBJ1-2; 9 nucleotides match TRBD1. Per the germline V gene, CDR1 is GTSNPN and CDR2 is SVGIG (reference sequence). CDR3 length: 14 residues. Trimming removed 5 bases from V and 7 bases from J; junction bases left unmatched: 11. The variable domain in full, with the rest retrieved from reference TRBV30 and TRBJ1-2, is SQTIHQWPATLVQPVGSPLSLECTVEGTSNPNLYWYRQAAGRGLQLLFYSVGIGQISSEVPQNLSASRPQDRQFILSSKKLLLSDSGFYLCAWAPHRGQGGYTFGSGTRLTVV.

This chain connects TRBV3-1 (or the pseudogene TRBV3-2) to TRBJ2-3; D gene unclear. The V gene's germline CDR1 is LGHDT and CDR2 YNNKEL (reference sequence). The length of the CDR3 is 15 residues. The V gene lost 0 bases and the J gene lost 3 bases, with 10 bases spanning the gap. The CDR3 coding sequence is TGTGCCAGCAGCCAAGATCTACAACTAACAGATACGCAGTATTTT. Protein: CASSQDLQLTDTQYF.

The J gene is TRBJ2-3, the V gene TRBV9, with unresolved D. The CDR3 is 11 amino acids. Germline values: CDR1 SGDLS, CDR2 YYNGEE. V was shortened by 0 bases and J by 5 bases, with 1 base between the two germline ends. CDR3 sequence reads: CASSVEDTQYF. The DNA for the CDR3 is TGTGCCAGCAGCGTAGAAGATACGCAGTATTTT.

The CDR3 loop is CASSLVQGSNYGYTF. The CDR3 nucleotides are TGCGCCAGCAGCTTGGTGCAGGGCTCCAACTATGGCTACACCTTC. The rearrangement uses TRBV5-1 and TRBJ1-2; D might be TRBD1 (5 bases). The CDR3 has 15 amino acids. Germline CDR1 and CDR2: SGHRS and YFSETQ. V shed 0 bases and J shed 2 bases, with 11 bases lying between them.

The genes are TRBV9 and TRBJ2-4; 7 bases agree with TRBD1. The CDR3 has 18 residues. J lost 6 bases, V lost 4 bases, and 19 bases had no gene match. Germline V CDR1 and CDR2: SGDLS, YYNGEE. CDR3 DNA sequence: TGTGCCAGCAGCCCGAGAAGGGACAGAAACTCTTGGGGAAACATTCAGTACTTC. Protein product: CASSPRRDRNSWGNIQYF.

This clone was seen only a few times. The V gene is TRBV29-1, the J gene TRBJ2-2; unclear D gene. The CDR3 consists of 12 residues. V lost 4 bases and J lost 1, with 4 bases in between. The germline gives CDR1 SQVTM, CDR2 ANQGSEA. The chain's CDR3 is CSVARNTGELFF. The CDR3 DNA reads as TGCAGCGTTGCCCGGAACACCGGGGAGCTGTTTTTT.

The CDR3 coding sequence is TGTGCCAGCAGCCGGACAGGGGTGAATGGCTACACCTTC. This translates into CASSRTGVNGYTF. This chain links TRBV5-5 with TRBJ1-2, with 9 bases lining up with TRBD1. This CDR3 has 13 amino acids. Trimming removed 4 bases from V and 6 bases from J; junction bases left unmatched: 4. CDR1 and CDR2 (germline): SGHKS, YYEKEE (reference sequence). Together with reference TRBV5-5 and TRBJ1-2, the CDR3 gives the full variable domain: DAGVTQSPTHLIKTRGQQVTLRCSPISGHKSVSWYQQVLGQGPQFIFQYYEKEERGRGNFPDRFSARQFPNYSSELNVNALLLGDSALYLCASSRTGVNGYTFGSGTRLTVV.

This chain uses TRBV28 with TRBJ1-3; 8 nucleotides match TRBD1. V shed 6 bases and J 4 bases; nucleotides not matched to a gene: 8. The CDR3 runs to 15 residues. Germline V lookup: CDR1 MDHEN, CDR2 SYDVKM. CDR3 sequence: CASRPGQGMGNTIYF. CDR3 nucleotide sequence: TGTGCCAGCAGACCCGGACAGGGCATGGGAAACACCATATATTTT. The variable domain in full, with the rest retrieved from reference TRBV28 and TRBJ1-3, is DVKVTQSSRYLVKRTGEKVFLECVQDMDHENMFWYRQDPGLGLRLIYFSYDVKMKEKGDIPEGYSVSREKKERFSLILESASTNQTSMYLCASRPGQGMGNTIYFGEGSWLTVV.

The chain combines TRBV9 with TRBJ2-3, with D unclear. This CDR3 is 12 amino acids long. Per germline, CDR1 SGDLS and CDR2 YYNGEE. Trimming removed 5 bases at V and 0 bases at J, with 4 bases between. The CDR3 DNA is TGTGCCAGCAGTTCTAGCACAGATACGCAGTATTTT. Translated, it gives CASSSSTDTQYF.

CDR3 nucleotides: TGCGCCAGCAGCTTGGTACAGGGGGTTAATGAAAAACTGTTTTTT. Its protein is CASSLVQGVNEKLFF. The chain recombines TRBV5-1 with TRBJ1-4, with TRBD1 matching 8 bases. The V gene end was trimmed by 0 bases and the J gene end by 4 bases; junction bases not matched to a gene: 2. CDR1 and CDR2 (germline): SGHRS, YFSETQ. CDR3 length equals 15 residues. The full variable domain, in which reference TRBV5-1 and TRBJ1-4 provide the parts outside the CDR3, is KAGVTQTPRYLIKTRGQQVTLSCSPISGHRSVSWYQQTPGQGLQFLFEYFSETQRNKGNFPGRFSGRQFSNSRSEMNVSTLELGDSALYLCASSLVQGVNEKLFFGSGTQLSVL.

This clone has only one observation. The J gene is TRBJ1-1, the V gene TRBV5-4; 7 positions match TRBD1. Per the germline V gene, CDR1 is SGHNT and CDR2 is YYREEE (reference sequence). V dropped 4 bases and J dropped 0; count of bases not matched to a gene: 6. The CDR3 has 15 residues. The CDR3 loop reads CASSPRDRMNTEAFF. In nucleotides, the CDR3 is TGTGCCAGCAGCCCACGGGACAGAATGAACACTGAAGCTTTCTTT.

V usage is TRBV3-1 (or the pseudogene TRBV3-2) and J usage is TRBJ2-5, with a weak D call TRBD2 (6 bases). This CDR3 has 14 residues. Deletions cut 2 bases from V and 5 bases from J, with 12 bases between. The germline CDR1 and CDR2 sequences are LGHDT and YNNKEL (reference sequence). DNA of the CDR3: TGTGCCAGCAGCCAATCGGGAGAACGGGAGACCCAGTACTTC. Its protein product is CASSQSGERETQYF.

This sequence joins TRBV30 and TRBJ2-4, with D uncertain. Trimming removed 3 bases at V and 0 bases at J, with 6 bases between. CDR1 and CDR2 (germline): GTSNPN, SVGIG (reference sequence). This CDR3 contains 13 residues. The CDR3 DNA reads TGTGCCTGGAGGGATAGAGCCAAAAACATTCAGTACTTC. Its translation is CAWRDRAKNIQYF.

The rearrangement joins TRBV13 to TRBJ1-2, with D hard to call. This CDR3 has 13 residues. V was clipped by 2 bases and J by 2 bases, with 6 bases between them. CDR1 is PRHDT, CDR2 FYEKMQ, per germline (reference sequence). CDR3 nucleotide sequence: TGTGCCAGCAGCTTAAGACAAAACTATGGCTACACCTTC. This encodes CASSLRQNYGYTF. The full variable domain, its missing parts supplied by reference TRBV13 and TRBJ1-2, is AAGVIQSPRHLIKEKRETATLKCYPIPRHDTVYWYQQGPGQDPQFLISFYEKMQSDKGSIPDRFSAQQFSDYHSELNMSSLELGDSALYFCASSLRQNYGYTFGSGTRLTVV.

The rearrangement joins TRBV7-9 to TRBJ1-3, with a possible D match to TRBD1 (6 bases). The CDR3 contains 16 residues. Trimming shortened V by 5 bases and J by 0 bases, and 14 bases separated the two germline ends. Germline lookup yields CDR1 SEHNR and CDR2 FQNEAQ (reference sequence). CDR3 sequence (DNA): TGTGCCAGCAGCCTGGTGCGGGGGCCCTCTGGAAACACCATATATTTT. The encoded protein is CASSLVRGPSGNTIYF.

The rearrangement uses TRBV30 and TRBJ1-1; no clear D. V was cut by 3 bases and J by 5 bases, with 10 bases left in between. The CDR3 totals 12 residues. Per the germline V gene, CDR1 is GTSNPN and CDR2 is SVGIG (reference sequence). The DNA for the CDR3 is TGTGCCTGGAGGCGGGAGAAGACTGAAGCTTTCTTT. Translated, it gives CAWRREKTEAFF.

The chain couples TRBV21-1 to TRBJ1-6; TRBD1, the table's D call, was not compared with the DNA. TRBV21-1 is classified as a pseudogene. The CDR3 covers 14 residues. CDR3 loop: CASETGRHNSPLHF. In DNA form, the CDR3 reads TGTGCCAGCGAGACAGGTCGGCATAATTCACCCCTCCACTTT.

The V call is TRBV2, the J call TRBJ2-7; tentative D call: TRBD2 (6 bases). The V gene lost 4 bases and the J gene lost 7 bases, with 11 bases spanning the gap. The CDR3 spans 12 residues. In germline, CDR1 is SNHLY, CDR2 FYNNEI. The CDR3 bases are TGTGCCAGCAGTGTCATGGGGACTGAGCAGTACTTC. Its protein is CASSVMGTEQYF.

The genes are TRBV6-1 and TRBJ1-2; D unclear. CDR1 is MNHNS and CDR2 is SASEGT in the germline V gene. The CDR3 sequence is 13 residues long. Trimming stripped 3 bases from V and 3 bases from J, with 8 bases between. The CDR3 coding sequence is TGTGCCAGCAGTGAGCAGCCGGACTATGGCTACACCTTC. Translating gives CASSEQPDYGYTF.

The chain joins TRBV14 to TRBJ2-3; the match to TRBD1 covers 9 bases. The CDR3 totals 16 residues. CDR1 and CDR2 from the germline V gene are SGHDN and FVKESK. V was pared by 8 bases and J by 3 bases, with 12 bases of the junction left unmatched. CDR3 nucleotide sequence: TGTGCCAGCTCACGTAACTCGGGACAGGGTACAGATACGCAGTATTTT. It specifies CASSRNSGQGTDTQYF. The full variable domain, with the rest looked up from reference TRBV14 and TRBJ2-3, is EAGVTQFPSHSVIEKGQTVTLRCDPISGHDNLYWYRRVMGKEIKFLLHFVKESKQDESGMPNNRFLAERTGGTYSTLKVQPAELEDSGVYFCASSRNSGQGTDTQYFGPGTRLTVL.